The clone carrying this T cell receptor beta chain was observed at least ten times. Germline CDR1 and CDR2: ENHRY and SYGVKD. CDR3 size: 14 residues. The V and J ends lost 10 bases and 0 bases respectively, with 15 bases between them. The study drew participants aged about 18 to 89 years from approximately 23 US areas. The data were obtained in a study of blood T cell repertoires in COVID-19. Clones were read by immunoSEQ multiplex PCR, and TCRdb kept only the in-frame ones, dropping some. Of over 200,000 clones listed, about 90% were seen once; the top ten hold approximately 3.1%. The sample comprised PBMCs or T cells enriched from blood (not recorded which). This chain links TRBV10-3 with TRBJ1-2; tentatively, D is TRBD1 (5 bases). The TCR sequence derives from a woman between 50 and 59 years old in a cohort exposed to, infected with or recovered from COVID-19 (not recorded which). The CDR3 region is CASQGASSNYGYTF. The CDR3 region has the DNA TGTGCCAGTCAGGGCGCGAGTTCTAACTATGGCTACACCTTC.